This T cell receptor delta chain stems from a study of γδ T cells in repeated Plasmodium falciparum infection. Study summary: Over 644 days, donors received four mosquito-bite P. falciparum NF54 infections.

The CDR3 covers 16 residues. CDR1 is GEAIGNYY and CDR2 is EKD in the germline V gene. Gammadelta T cells were flow-sorted from PBMC into Vgamma9/Vdelta2+ and Vdelta2-negative populations for bulk analysis. TCRdb repeated clone calling on the multiplex PCR reads with CATT. The table has about 93,000 delta-chain clones, approximately 0.92% seen once. Findings of the study overall: Repeated controlled infections reportedly drove waves of new clonotype selection in Vdelta2-negative, mostly Vdelta1+, gammadelta repertoires. Malian donors came from one small rural village, predominantly one ethnic group.

This clone was found a few times. Its antigen is still unknown. TCRdb's listed protein matches a much larger clone and diverges from this DNA's translation at residue 4, likely through a read error; the protein shown comes from the DNA. The chain joins TRDV2 to TRDJ1; D gene ambiguous. The J gene, not given by TCRdb, was assigned here from a germline match of the nucleotide sequence. This clonotype was sampled from a pool of human donors (malaria-infected and uninfected, not separated). Specimen: gamma-delta T cells from blood. The CDR3 loop reads CACGTKKLTRTDKLIF. In DNA form, the CDR3 reads TGTGCCTGTGGCACCAAGAAACTAACTAGAACCGATAAACTCATCTTT.